This T cell receptor (beta chain) was sequenced for a study of blood T cell repertoires in COVID-19. At the level of the study: The origin of the acute and convalescent COVID-19 samples was the United States, Italy and Spain.

The germline gives CDR1 LNHDA, CDR2 SQIVND (reference sequence). The CDR3 runs to 14 residues. V lost 8 bases to trimming and J lost 7 bases; unmatched junction nucleotides: 9. Profiling relied on immunoSEQ multiplex PCR, and the TCRdb table lists in-frame clones only, not all of them. Altogether some 180,000 clones are present, just under 85% being singletons, with the ten largest covering roughly 8.8%. The sequencing sample was made of peripheral blood. The gene calls are TRBV19 and TRBJ1-2, with 11 bases matching TRBD1. This TCR came from a woman of 80 years or more with COVID-19, enrolled during active disease. CDR3 bases: TGTGCCAGTCAAACGGGACAGGGGGTAGGTGGCTACACCTTC. This codes for CASQTGQGVGGYTF.